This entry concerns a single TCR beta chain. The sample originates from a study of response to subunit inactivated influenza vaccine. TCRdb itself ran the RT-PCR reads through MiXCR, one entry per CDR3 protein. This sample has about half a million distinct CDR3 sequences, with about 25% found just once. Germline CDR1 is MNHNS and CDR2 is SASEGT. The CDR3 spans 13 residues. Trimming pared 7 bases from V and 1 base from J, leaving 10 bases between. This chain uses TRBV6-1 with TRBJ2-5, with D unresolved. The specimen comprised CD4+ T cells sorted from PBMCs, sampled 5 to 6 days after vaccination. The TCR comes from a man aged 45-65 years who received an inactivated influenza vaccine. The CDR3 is CASKPSSQETQYF. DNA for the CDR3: TGTGCCAGCAAACCAAGCTCCCAAGAGACCCAGTACTTC.